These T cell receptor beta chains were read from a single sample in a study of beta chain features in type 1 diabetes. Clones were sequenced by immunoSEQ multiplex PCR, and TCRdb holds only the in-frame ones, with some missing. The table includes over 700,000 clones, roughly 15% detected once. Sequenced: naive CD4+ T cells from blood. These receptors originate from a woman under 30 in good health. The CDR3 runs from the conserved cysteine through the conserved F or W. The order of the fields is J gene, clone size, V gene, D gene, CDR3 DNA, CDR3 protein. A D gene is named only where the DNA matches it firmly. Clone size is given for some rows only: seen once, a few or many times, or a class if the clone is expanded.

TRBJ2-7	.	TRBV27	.	TGTGCCAGCAGTAGGGGACACGCCTACGAGCAGTACTTC	CASSRGHAYEQYF
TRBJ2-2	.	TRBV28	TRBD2	TGTGCCACCGGACTAGCGGGAGGGATCGGGGAGCTGTTTTTT	CATGLAGGIGELFF
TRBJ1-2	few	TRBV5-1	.	TGCGCCAGCGGCTTGGGGGCCAATGGCTACACCTTC	CASGLGANGYTF
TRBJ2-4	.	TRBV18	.	TGTGCCAGCTCACCATTGCCGGGGGGCCAAAACATTCAGTACTTC	CASSPLPGGQNIQYF
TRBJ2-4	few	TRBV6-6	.	TGTGCCAGCAGTTACTCAGTGGCCCCGGCTATTCAGTACTTC	CASSYSVAPAIQYF
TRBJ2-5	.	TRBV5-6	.	TGTGCCAGCAGCTTTCGCGAGACCCAGTACTTC	CASSFRETQYF
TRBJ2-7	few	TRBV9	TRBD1	TGTGCCAGCAGCGTAGCTGGGACAGGCGCTTACGAGCAGTACTTC	CASSVAGTGAYEQYF
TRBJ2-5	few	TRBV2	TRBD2	TGTGCCAGCAGTACGGGACTAGCGGGATCCGAGACCCAGTACTTC	CASSTGLAGSETQYF
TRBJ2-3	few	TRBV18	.	TGTGCCAGCTCAAGTCCCACAGATACGCAGTATTTT	CASSSPTDTQYF
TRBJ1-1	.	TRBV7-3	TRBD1	TGTGCCAGCAGCTTATCCGGGACAGGCGGGACTGAAGCTTTCTTT	CASSLSGTGGTEAFF
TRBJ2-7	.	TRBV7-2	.	TGTGCCAGCAGCTACCCCGGGGGGCGAAGCGAGCAGTACTTC	CASSYPGGRSEQYF
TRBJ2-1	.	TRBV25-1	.	TGTGCCAGCAGTGAACCCCGGGTCAGTGAGCAGTTCTTC	CASSEPRVSEQFF
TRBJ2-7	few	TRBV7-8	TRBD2	TGTGCCAGCAGCTTGGATAAAATCCTTAGCGGGAGGCTCTACGAGCAGTACTTC	CASSLDKILSGRLYEQYF
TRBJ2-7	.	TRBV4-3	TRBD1	TGCGCCAGCAGCCAAGATTCGGGACAGGGGGACGAGCAGTACTTC	CASSQDSGQGDEQYF
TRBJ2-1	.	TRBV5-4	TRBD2	TGTGCCAGCAGCCCCAGGGGCGGGAGGCCTCCAAGCTCCTACAATGAGCAGTTCTTC	CASSPRGGRPPSSYNEQFF
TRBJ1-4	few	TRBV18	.	TGTGCCAGCCGACTCGGAGGAAATGAAAAACTGTTTTTT	CASRLGGNEKLFF
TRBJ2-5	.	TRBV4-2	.	TGTGCCAGCAGCCAGGTGACAGCAGAGACCCAGTACTTC	CASSQVTAETQYF
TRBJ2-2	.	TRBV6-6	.	TGTGCCAGCAGTTATTTACAGGGCACCGGGGAGCTGTTTTTT	CASSYLQGTGELFF
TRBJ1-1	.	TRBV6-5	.	TGTGCCAGCAGTTACCTTCCAGGGAAAGCTTTCTTT	CASSYLPGKAFF
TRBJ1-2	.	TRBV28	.	TGTGCCAGCGAGAGGGCAGGTTATGGCTACACCTTC	CASERAGYGYTF